Following are 16 T cell receptor beta chains from one sample sequenced in a study of blood T cells in healthy people across ages. A second PCR, run for about 6 to 11 cycles, used a sample-barcoded 5' primer plus a J-beta primer mix. TCRdb fed the 5' RACE reads into MiXCR, producing one record per CDR3 protein. The repertoire holds around 1,000,000 distinct CDR3 sequences, with almost 25% as singletons. The sample also formed part of further work on T cells of mothers and their children.

Specimen: blood. The receptors shown here come from a girl aged 2-9 years in good health.

In nucleotides, the CDR3 is TGTGCCAGCAGCTCCCGGACGGGCTTTAATTCACCCCTCCACTTT. It specifies CASSSRTGFNSPLHF. V is TRBV7-2 and J is TRBJ1-6; D ambiguous. From germline, CDR1 is SGHTA and CDR2 FQGNSA. The CDR3 runs 15 residues. Trimming stripped 4 bases from V and 6 bases from J, with 13 bases between.

This clonotype has just a few counts. The chain is built from TRBV7-9 and TRBJ2-5; 8 bases are shared with TRBD2. V lost 3 bases, J lost 3 bases, and 18 bases stayed unmatched. CDR3 size: 19 residues. Per germline, CDR1 SEHNR and CDR2 FQNEAQ (reference sequence). The CDR3 DNA follows: TGTGCCAGCAGCTTCGCCCGGGGGGGCCTTCAGGCAAATGAAGAGACCCAGTACTTC. Protein product: CASSFARGGLQANEETQYF.

The J gene is TRBJ2-7, the V gene TRBV20-1, with 10 nucleotides matching TRBD2. The CDR3 loop spans 16 amino acids. The trim removed 0 bases at V and 1 base at J, leaving 6 bases unmatched. Germline V gene data show CDR1 as DFQATT and CDR2 as SNEGSKA (reference sequence). As DNA, the CDR3 is TGCAGTGCTAGAGATTCCAGCGGGAGGGTTTCCTACGAGCAGTACTTC. Translation gives CSARDSSGRVSYEQYF.

This clonotype occurred a few times. The rearrangement joins TRBV7-2 to TRBJ2-3; D is undetermined. Germline V gene data show CDR1 as SGHTA and CDR2 as FQGNSA. This CDR3 contains 13 residues. V gave up 5 bases and J gave up 2 bases, with 8 bases separating them. DNA for the CDR3: TGTGCCAGCAGCCCCTGGGCCACAGATACGCAGTATTTT. Residues: CASSPWATDTQYF.

This clonotype was seen repeatedly, ten times or more. The chain links TRBV7-2 to TRBJ2-3; 13 positions agree with TRBD2. The trim removed 6 bases at V and 4 bases at J, leaving 4 bases unmatched. This CDR3 is built from 15 residues. Germline V CDR1 and CDR2: SGHTA, FQGNSA. For the CDR3, the DNA is TGTGCCAGCAGACGGACTAGCGGGAGCTCAGATACGCAGTATTTT. As protein: CASRRTSGSSDTQYF. Combining the CDR3 with reference TRBV7-2 and TRBJ2-3 gives the whole variable domain GAGVSQSPSNKVTEKGKDVELRCDPISGHTALYWYRQSLGQGLEFLIYFQGNSAPDKSGLPSDRFSAERTGGSVSTLTIQRTQQEDSAVYLCASRRTSGSSDTQYFGPGTRLTVL.

The V and J genes are TRBV5-1 and TRBJ2-5; TRBD1 matches at 9 bases. Matching the DNA end better, TRBJ2-7 makes the J call doubtful. The CDR3 runs to 15 residues. Looked up from germline, CDR1 is SGHRS and CDR2 is YFSETQ. The CDR3 DNA sequence: TGCGCCAGCAGCTGGGGACAGGGAGGAACCTACGAGCAGTACTTC. Translation gives CASSWGQGGTYEQYF.

This clonotype was recorded a few times. V usage is TRBV7-9 and J usage is TRBJ2-3; D remains ambiguous. The CDR3 covers 13 residues. CDR1 SEHNR and CDR2 FQNEAQ come from the germline V gene (reference sequence). V dropped 3 bases and J dropped 6 bases, with 10 bases sitting between them. CDR3 amino acids: CASSFVPRDTQYF. The CDR3 nucleotides read TGTGCCAGCAGCTTCGTCCCGAGGGATACGCAGTATTTT.

V gene TRBV29-1 combines with J gene TRBJ2-3; the D gene is possibly TRBD2 (6 bases). Trimming shortened V by 0 bases and J by 5 bases, and 12 bases separated the two germline ends. The CDR3 is made up of 14 amino acids. Germline V lookup: CDR1 SQVTM, CDR2 ANQGSEA. CDR3 protein: CSVEDFWGVDTQYF. For the CDR3, the DNA is TGCAGCGTTGAAGATTTCTGGGGGGTAGATACGCAGTATTTT.

This clonotype was seen more than once but under ten times. This chain connects TRBV2 to TRBJ2-1; 11 nucleotides match TRBD2. The ends lost 6 bases at V and 10 bases at J; junction bases unmatched: 11. Germline V lookup: CDR1 SNHLY, CDR2 FYNNEI. The CDR3 loop spans 15 amino acids. This CDR3 is CASRPLAGGRGEQFF. CDR3 in DNA: TGTGCCAGCAGGCCCCTAGCGGGGGGCCGTGGAGAGCAGTTCTTC.

This clonotype occurred a few times. The chain has TRBV5-1 and TRBJ2-1; 9 bases fit TRBD2. This CDR3 contains 16 residues. J gave up 2 bases and V 0 bases, and 3 bases lay outside the gene matches. Per the germline V gene, CDR1 is SGHRS and CDR2 is YFSETQ. The DNA of the CDR3 is TGCGCCAGCAGCTTGGGAGGCGGGAGGGCCTACAATGAGCAGTTCTTC. Amino acids: CASSLGGGRAYNEQFF.

The chain combines TRBV4-3 with TRBJ2-2; perhaps D is TRBD1 or TRBD2 (5 bases each). The germline V gene encodes CDR1 LGHNA and CDR2 YSLEER. V lost 0 bases and J lost 2, with 10 bases in between. The CDR3 contains 16 residues. CDR3 sequence (DNA): TGCGCCAGCAGCCAAGACCCAGGGACCAACACCGGGGAGCTGTTTTTT. Its protein is CASSQDPGTNTGELFF.

In its sample, this clonotype was seen a few times. J is TRBJ2-3 and V is TRBV5-1; 10 bases match TRBD2. The trim removed 4 bases at V and 1 base at J, leaving 9 bases unmatched. Germline V gene sequence: CDR1 SGHRS, CDR2 YFSETQ. The CDR3 is made up of 17 amino acids. The CDR3 loop reads CASSPSTSGFRTDTQYF. The CDR3 DNA sequence: TGCGCCAGCAGCCCCTCGACTAGCGGGTTTCGCACAGATACGCAGTATTTT.

This chain joins TRBV7-2 and TRBJ2-3, with 11 nucleotides matching TRBD1. CDR3 size: 14 residues. The germline V gene has CDR1 SGHTA and CDR2 FQGNSA. V lost 5 bases, J lost 5 bases, and 3 bases stayed unmatched. CDR3 sequence reads: CASSMGTGGDTQYF. The CDR3 DNA follows: TGTGCCAGCAGCATGGGGACAGGGGGAGATACGCAGTATTTT. Complete variable domain (other parts from reference TRBV7-2 and TRBJ2-3): GAGVSQSPSNKVTEKGKDVELRCDPISGHTALYWYRQSLGQGLEFLIYFQGNSAPDKSGLPSDRFSAERTGGSVSTLTIQRTQQEDSAVYLCASSMGTGGDTQYFGPGTRLTVL.

The chain links TRBV7-2 to TRBJ1-5; D not certain. Germline values: CDR1 SGHTA, CDR2 FQGNSA. V lost 1 base to trimming and J lost 0 bases, with 7 bases between them. This CDR3 has 15 amino acids. The CDR3 DNA reads TGTGCCAGCAGCTTAGACCGTTATAGCAATCAGCCCCAGCATTTT. It specifies CASSLDRYSNQPQHF.

This clonotype was observed a handful of times. The chain is built from TRBV5-6 and TRBJ1-5; D gene unclear. V was shortened by 3 bases and J by 12 bases, with 13 bases between the two germline ends. Germline CDR1 SGHDT, CDR2 YYEEEE. The CDR3 has 12 amino acids. The CDR3 DNA follows: TGTGCCAGCAGCTCAAATTTCGGAGACCAGCATTTT. It specifies CASSSNFGDQHF.

The table lists this clonotype with a few counts. The chain links TRBV24-1 to TRBJ2-5; D remains unclear. Germline V lookup: CDR1 KGHDR, CDR2 SFDVKD. The CDR3 extends over 14 amino acids. V was pared by 2 bases and J by 5 bases, with 11 bases between. The CDR3 sequence is CATSDSDTKETQYF. In nucleotides, the CDR3 is TGTGCCACCAGTGATTCGGATACCAAGGAGACCCAGTACTTC.